This T cell receptor (beta chain) is drawn from a study of control samples from healthy donors and cancer patients. Germline CDR1 and CDR2: MDHEN and SYDVKM. The CDR3 sequence is 12 residues long. The V end was cut by 2 bases, the J end by 5 bases, with 6 bases between. Sequencing used immunoSEQ multiplex PCR; TCRdb keeps in-frame clones, though not all of them. The table lists under 55,000 clones, around 93% of them singletons, with around 23% in the top ten. The TCR comes from a woman between 40 and 50 years old with head and neck cancer. The sequencing sample was made of PBMCs. The rearrangement joins TRBV28 to TRBJ1-2; no reliable D call. The CDR3 nucleotides read TGTGCCAGCAGTTTAAAGGGATATGGCTACACCTTC. Translating it yields CASSLKGYGYTF.